The rows below give T cell receptor beta chains drawn from one sample of a study of T cells after posttransplantation cyclophosphamide. TCRdb keeps only in-frame clones here, not all; method: immunoSEQ multiplex PCR. The data show some 5,000 clones, with none appearing a single time. The input for sequencing was PBMCs, taken after allogeneic stem cell transplant with posttransplant cyclophosphamide. Receptor source: a male patient aged 60 to 75 who received an allogeneic stem cell transplant from a related donor, was CMV-positive, and had no GVHD. The T cells may come from the graft donor. The CDR3 runs from the conserved cysteine through the conserved F or W. D genes are given only for firm matches. A row's size may be missing; if present it is once, few, many or a size class.

d_gene	j_gene	abundance	v_gene	CDR3aa	CDR3nt
TRBD1	TRBJ1-2	-	TRBV6-5	CASSYQGAVGYTF	TGTGCCAGCAGTTACCAGGGGGCGGTGGGCTACACCTTC
TRBD1	TRBJ2-7	-	TRBV28	CASSSSLQGAPYYEQYF	TGTGCCAGCAGTTCCTCCCTCCAGGGGGCCCCCTACTACGAGCAGTACTTC
-	TRBJ2-7	many	TRBV4-3	CASSPNPGGIEQYF	TGCGCCAGCAGCCCGAACCCGGGTGGCATCGAGCAGTACTTC
TRBD2	TRBJ2-1	large	TRBV28	CASSLGEGIHNEQFF	TGTGCCAGCAGTTTAGGGGAGGGGATCCACAATGAGCAGTTCTTC
TRBD1	TRBJ1-1	many	TRBV5-1	CASSKATGTLAEAFF	TGCGCCAGCAGCAAAGCGACAGGGACATTGGCTGAAGCTTTCTTT
TRBD2	TRBJ2-5	few	TRBV28	CASSLWGLAGDGQETQYF	TGTGCCAGCAGTTTATGGGGACTAGCGGGGGACGGCCAAGAGACCCAGTACTTC
-	TRBJ1-2	many	TRBV4-1	CASSQVGYGYTF	TGCGCCAGCAGCCAAGTCGGCTATGGCTACACCTTC
TRBD2	TRBJ2-3	many	TRBV7-3	CASSLSSGGGDTQYF	TGTGCCAGCAGCCTGTCTAGCGGGGGTGGGGATACGCAGTATTTT
TRBD1	TRBJ1-1	many	TRBV5-1	CASSFGDRGSEAFF	TGCGCCAGCAGCTTTGGGGACAGGGGCTCTGAAGCTTTCTTT
-	TRBJ2-7	medium-sized	TRBV5-6	CASSVPTTELPYEQYF	TGTGCCAGCAGCGTCCCGACTACCGAATTACCCTACGAGCAGTACTTC
-	TRBJ1-1	many	TRBV29-1	CSASVNTEAFF	TGCAGCGCCTCAGTGAACACTGAAGCTTTCTTT
-	TRBJ1-1	many	TRBV9	CASSVVQPGGEAFF	TGTGCCAGCAGCGTGGTACAGCCGGGGGGTGAAGCTTTCTTT
TRBD1	TRBJ2-7	medium-sized	TRBV5-1	CASSLGGTGAHEQYF	TGCGCCAGCAGCTTGGGGGGGACAGGGGCCCACGAGCAGTACTTC
-	TRBJ1-2	many	TRBV13	CASSLYWTLSINYGYTF	TGTGCCAGCAGCCTATACTGGACACTTTCGATTAACTATGGCTACACCTTC
-	TRBJ1-3	many	TRBV28	CASSFFSGNTIYF	TGTGCCAGCAGTTTCTTCTCTGGAAACACCATATATTTT
-	TRBJ1-5	many	TRBV21-1	CARYGIKMVDNQPQHF	TGTGCCAGGTACGGGATAAAGATGGTGGACAATCAGCCCCAGCATTTT
-	TRBJ1-1	many	TRBV28	CASSLWGHMGSNTEAFF	TGTGCCAGCAGTTTATGGGGACATATGGGATCGAACACTGAAGCTTTCTTT
-	TRBJ1-2	-	TRBV9	CASSVATSGGADYGYTF	TGTGCCAGCAGCGTAGCTACCAGTGGGGGCGCGGACTATGGCTACACCTTC
TRBD1	TRBJ1-2	many	TRBV28	CASIPTGGSYTF	TGTGCCAGCATTCCGACAGGGGGAAGCTACACCTTC